These T cell receptor beta chains were read from a single sample in a study of long-term antiretroviral therapy in people with HIV. Clones were read by immunoSEQ multiplex PCR, and TCRdb kept only the in-frame ones, dropping some. The repertoire includes 15,000 to 20,000 clones, about 80% of them detected once, and approximately 7% sits in the top ten. The starting material was unsorted PBMCs, obtained 2.2 years after starting antiretroviral therapy. The receptors come from a man in his fifties or sixties with HIV. Each CDR3 is given with its conserved first and last residue. A D gene is named only where the DNA matches it firmly. Size is stated for part of the rows, as once, few or many counts, or as a class when the clone is expanded.

J gene | V gene | D gene | clone size | CDR3 DNA | CDR3 protein
TRBJ1-1 | TRBV5-5 | . | . | TGTGCCAGCAGCTTGAACGCAGGCCGGCACACTGAAGCTTTCTTT | CASSLNAGRHTEAFF
TRBJ2-3 | TRBV10-3 | . | once | TGTGCCATCAGGGACAGCACAGATACGCAGTATTTT | CAIRDSTDTQYF
TRBJ2-5 | TRBV19 | . | . | TGTGCCAGTAGTATTCGGCAGGGGCAAGAGACCCAGTACTTC | CASSIRQGQETQYF
TRBJ2-2 | TRBV6-5 | TRBD2 | . | TGTGCCACAGCAGGGGCGGGAGGACTCACCGGGGAGCTGTTTTTT | CATAGAGGLTGELFF
TRBJ2-7 | TRBV28 | . | . | TGTGCCAGCAGTTTTCGGGGGACCCTCTCCTACGAGCAGTACTTC | CASSFRGTLSYEQYF
TRBJ2-3 | TRBV11-2 | . | . | TGTGCCAGCAGCTTACGGGCCAGCATCACAGATACGCAGTATTTT | CASSLRASITDTQYF
TRBJ2-7 | TRBV19 | . | few | TGTGCCAGTAGTTCTCCCACCATGTCGTCCTACGAGCAGTACTTC | CASSSPTMSSYEQYF
TRBJ2-5 | TRBV7-2 | TRBD2 | . | TGTGCCAGCAGCGGTAAAGCGTCAAGGACTAGCGGGATGTTGGGGACCCAGTACTTC | CASSGKASRTSGMLGTQYF
TRBJ2-1 | TRBV6-1 | TRBD2 | . | TGTGCCAGCAGTGGGGTAGCGGGAGAGAGGGGTGAGCAGTTCTTC | CASSGVAGERGEQFF
TRBJ2-1 | TRBV28 | . | . | TGTGCCAGCAGGCCCCTCCCTCCGGGGGAGACCTACAATGAGCAGTTCTTC | CASRPLPPGETYNEQFF
TRBJ2-3 | TRBV19 | . | . | TGTGCCAGTAGTATTAGGGGAGATACGCAGTATTTT | CASSIRGDTQYF
TRBJ2-5 | TRBV30 | . | once | TGTGCCTGGAACCGGGACCCCATGGAGACCCAGTACTTC | CAWNRDPMETQYF
TRBJ2-2 | TRBV19 | . | . | TGTGCCAGTAGCCCCGGGTGGGGAGTCACCGGGGAGCTGTTTTTT | CASSPGWGVTGELFF
TRBJ2-1 | TRBV21-1 | . | once | TGTGCCAGCAGCAATCGGGGTCCGGGACAGGTACCCAATGAGCAGTTCTTC | CASSNRGPGQVPNEQFF
TRBJ2-7 | TRBV15 | TRBD1 | . | TGTGCCACCAGCAGGGACAGGGGGCGAGAGCAGTACTTC | CATSRDRGREQYF
TRBJ2-1 | TRBV25-1 | TRBD2 | once | TGTGCCAGCATCCCGGGGGGGCAGAATGAGCAGTTCTTC | CASIPGGQNEQFF
TRBJ2-4 | TRBV7-2 | TRBD1 | . | TGTGCCAGCAGCATGACAGGGTTGCTAGCCAAAAACATTCAGTACTTC | CASSMTGLLAKNIQYF
TRBJ2-3 | TRBV19 | TRBD2 | . | TGTGCCAGTAGTATTCGGACTAGCGGGATTTCGGATACGCAGTATTTT | CASSIRTSGISDTQYF
TRBJ2-2 | TRBV7-9 | . | . | TGTGCCAGCAGGCTCACCGGGGAGCTGTTTTTT | CASRLTGELFF
TRBJ2-1 | TRBV15 | TRBD1 | . | TGTGCCACCAGAATCCTTGTGACAGGGAGCAATGAGCAGTTCTTC | CATRILVTGSNEQFF
TRBJ2-7 | TRBV2 | . | . | TGTGCCAGCAGTGTGATAGGGTCTTCTTACGAGCAGTACTTC | CASSVIGSSYEQYF
TRBJ1-3 | TRBV30 | . | . | TGTGCCCGAGCCGGGACGCGGGTCTCTGGAAACACCATATATTTT | CARAGTRVSGNTIYF
TRBJ2-2 | TRBV11-3 | TRBD2 | . | TGTGCCAGCAGCTTGGGCGGACTAGCTTACACCGGGGAGCTGTTTTTT | CASSLGGLAYTGELFF
TRBJ2-3 | TRBV7-6 | . | . | TGTGCCAGCAGCTTAATGGGGGGAAGCACAGATACGCAGTATTTT | CASSLMGGSTDTQYF
TRBJ2-4 | TRBV29-1 | . | . | TGCAGCGTTGAAGAGGGGGCCAAAAACATTCAGTACTTC | CSVEEGAKNIQYF
TRBJ1-2 | TRBV7-9 | . | . | TGTGCCAGCAGCTTAGCCCAAGACAGGTTTAATGGCTACACCTTC | CASSLAQDRFNGYTF
TRBJ1-2 | TRBV2 | . | . | TGTGCCACCTCTCGGGGTCGGTATGGCTACACCTTC | CATSRGRYGYTF
TRBJ2-1 | TRBV28 | TRBD2 | . | TGTGCCAGCAGTTTACTAGCGGCCTACAATGAGCAGTTCTTC | CASSLLAAYNEQFF
TRBJ2-2 | TRBV6-5 | . | . | TGTGCCAGCAGCGCCGGGACATACACCGGGGAGCTGTTTTTT | CASSAGTYTGELFF
TRBJ2-1 | TRBV27 | TRBD1 | . | TGTGCCAGCAGTCAGGGGGCGAAGAATGAGCAGTTCTTC | CASSQGAKNEQFF
TRBJ1-1 | TRBV7-8 | . | . | TGTGCCAGCAGCTTACGTGAGATGAACACTGAAGCTTTCTTT | CASSLREMNTEAFF